The 17 T cell receptor beta chains listed next were all sequenced from one sample in a study of blood T cell repertoires in COVID-19. TCRdb keeps only in-frame clones here, not all; method: immunoSEQ multiplex PCR. The table lists about 240,000 clones, just under 85% of them singletons. Input material: peripheral blood. These receptors all stem from a woman over 75 with acute or convalescent COVID-19.

In DNA form, the CDR3 reads TGTGCCAGCAGCCAAAACGGACAGTCTGAAGCTTTCTTT. It is translated as CASSQNGQSEAFF. The chain uses TRBV14 and TRBJ1-1, with a possible D match to TRBD1 (6 bases). This CDR3 contains 13 residues. Trimming took off 2 bases at V and 6 bases at J, with 10 bases between the two ends. Per the germline V gene, CDR1 is SGHDN and CDR2 is FVKESK.

The rearrangement joins TRBV3-1 (or the pseudogene TRBV3-2) to TRBJ1-2, with D tentatively TRBD1 (6 bases). Germline V gives CDR1 LGHDT, CDR2 YNNKEL (reference sequence). CDR3 length equals 15 residues. V was trimmed by 4 bases and J by 7 bases, leaving 19 bases between them. The CDR3 loop reads CASSPVRGANGGYTF. CDR3 bases: TGTGCCAGCAGCCCCGTCCGGGGGGCCAATGGTGGCTACACCTTC.

The chain combines TRBV3-1 (or the pseudogene TRBV3-2) with TRBJ1-5; D unresolved. The germline gives CDR1 LGHDT, CDR2 YNNKEL (reference sequence). Trimming stripped 4 bases from V and 3 bases from J, with 7 bases between. The CDR3 covers 13 residues. The CDR3 bases are TGTGCCAGCAGCCGACAAGACAATCAGCCCCAGCATTTT. It codes for CASSRQDNQPQHF.

The rearrangement uses TRBV18 and TRBJ2-5; 7 bases agree with TRBD1. Germline CDR1 KGHSH, CDR2 LQKENI. This CDR3 comprises 14 residues. The J segment lost 1 base and the V segment lost 6 bases, leaving 5 bases of the junction unmatched. CDR3 loop: CASSPTGVQETQYF. DNA for the CDR3: TGTGCCAGCTCTCCCACAGGGGTCCAAGAGACCCAGTACTTC. The full variable domain, its missing parts supplied by reference TRBV18 and TRBJ2-5, is NAGVMQNPRHLVRRRGQEARLRCSPMKGHSHVYWYRQLPEEGLKFMVYLQKENIIDESGMPKERFSAEFPKEGPSILRIQQVVRGDSAAYFCASSPTGVQETQYFGPGTRLLVL.

The V gene is TRBV9, the J gene TRBJ1-1; 7 bases agree with TRBD1. With V trimmed by 2 bases and J by 4 bases, 2 bases remained unmatched. The germline V gene has CDR1 SGDLS and CDR2 YYNGEE. The CDR3 consists of 13 residues. The CDR3 DNA reads as TGTGCCAGCAGCGTCCGGACAGGCACTGAAGCTTTCTTT. Translation: CASSVRTGTEAFF.

The rearrangement joins TRBV7-9 to TRBJ1-2; 8 nucleotides match TRBD1. This CDR3 spans 14 amino acids. V lost 1 base and J lost 5; bases outside the gene matches: 3. Germline CDR1 reads SEHNR; CDR2 reads FQNEAQ (reference sequence). CDR3 sequence reads: CASSLDTGGYGYTF. The CDR3 DNA sequence: TGTGCCAGCAGCTTAGATACAGGGGGGTATGGCTACACCTTC.

The chain couples TRBV7-9 to TRBJ2-2; 8 nucleotides agree with TRBD1. Germline values: CDR1 SEHNR, CDR2 FQNEAQ (reference sequence). The junction had 5 bases not matched to a gene; V was cut back by 5 bases and J by 0 bases. This CDR3 spans 16 amino acids. This chain's CDR3 is CASSPGTGANTGELFF. DNA for the CDR3: TGTGCCAGCAGCCCCGGGACAGGAGCGAACACCGGGGAGCTGTTTTTT.

The V gene is TRBV19, the J gene TRBJ2-5, with 7 positions matching TRBD1. CDR1 and CDR2 (germline): LNHDA, SQIVND (reference sequence). The CDR3 has 15 residues. The trim removed 6 bases at V and 0 bases at J, leaving 7 bases unmatched. CDR3 bases: TGTGCCAGTAGGAGACAGGGTTGGGACCAAGAGACCCAGTACTTC. This codes for CASRRQGWDQETQYF.

The chain recombines TRBV4-2 with TRBJ2-7; TRBD2 matches 9 bases. There are 14 residues in the CDR3. Germline V gene lookup returns CDR1 LGHNA and CDR2 YNFKEQ. The V segment lost 4 bases and the J segment 5 bases; nucleotides outside the gene matches: 6. The DNA of the CDR3 is TGTGCCAGCAGCCCTGCGGGGGGGAAGCACGAGCAGTACTTC. Its protein is CASSPAGGKHEQYF.

V is TRBV2 and J is TRBJ1-4; TRBD1 is a possible D gene (6 bases). The ends were cut back, 4 bases at V and 7 bases at J, with 10 bases in the middle. From germline, CDR1 is SNHLY and CDR2 FYNNEI. The CDR3 sequence is 13 residues long. The CDR3 sequence is CASSAQGTEKLFF. CDR3 nucleotides: TGTGCCAGCAGTGCCCAGGGGACTGAAAAACTGTTTTTT.

This clone appeared a few times. The chain combines TRBV11-2 with TRBJ2-3; D not resolved. From germline, CDR1 is SGHAT and CDR2 FQNNGV. This CDR3 region has 15 residues. Trimming removed 1 base from V and 4 bases from J, with 12 bases in between. CDR3 loop: CASSLVVGRADTQYF. The CDR3 DNA reads as TGTGCCAGCAGCTTAGTGGTCGGCCGGGCAGATACGCAGTATTTT.

This chain links TRBV2 with TRBJ2-7; 9 bases agree with TRBD1. The CDR3 extends over 16 amino acids. The J segment lost 4 bases and the V segment lost 8 bases, leaving 15 bases of the junction unmatched. The V gene's germline CDR1 is SNHLY and CDR2 FYNNEI. CDR3 in DNA: TGTGCCAGCGCATCAAGTCCCGGGACAGGGCGATACGAGCAGTACTTC. As protein: CASASSPGTGRYEQYF.

The chain links TRBV7-9 to TRBJ1-1; maybe TRBD1 (6 bases). CDR1 and CDR2 from the germline V gene are SEHNR and FQNEAQ (reference sequence). V was shortened by 4 bases and J by 3 bases, with 12 bases between the two germline ends. This CDR3 is built from 14 residues. The CDR3 DNA follows: TGTGCCAGCAGCTCTTCCAACAGGGACACTGAAGCTTTCTTT. Encoded protein: CASSSSNRDTEAFF.

The chain employs TRBV28 and TRBJ2-4; 8 bases are shared with TRBD1. CDR1 is MDHEN and CDR2 is SYDVKM in the germline V gene. This CDR3 is 15 amino acids long. The V segment lost 4 bases and the J segment 6 bases; nucleotides outside the gene matches: 8. CDR3 protein: CASSSSDRAANIQYF. The CDR3 region has the DNA TGTGCCAGCAGTTCATCGGACAGGGCTGCAAACATTCAGTACTTC.

This rearrangement joins TRBV9 to TRBJ1-1, with 7 bases lining up with TRBD1. Germline trimming cut 3 bases from V and 1 base from J; bases unmatched to any gene: 3. The CDR3 is made up of 14 amino acids. Germline V gene sequence: CDR1 SGDLS, CDR2 YYNGEE. CDR3 amino acids: CASSATGQNTEAFF. CDR3 nucleotide sequence: TGTGCCAGCAGCGCGACAGGGCAGAACACTGAAGCTTTCTTT.

This clone has only one observation. DNA of the CDR3: TGCGCCAGCAGCCTTGGCCGGGACAGGGTTATAACAGATACGCAGTATTTT. The encoded protein is CASSLGRDRVITDTQYF. J is TRBJ2-3 and V is TRBV5-1; 9 nucleotides agree with TRBD1. The CDR3 has 17 residues. The germline V gene has CDR1 SGHRS and CDR2 YFSETQ. The V segment lost 4 bases and the J segment 3 bases; nucleotides outside the gene matches: 12.

The V gene is TRBV2, the J gene TRBJ1-6; tentatively, D is TRBD1 (5 bases). The germline V gene encodes CDR1 SNHLY and CDR2 FYNNEI. Trimming stripped 6 bases from V and 7 bases from J, with 10 bases between. The CDR3 loop spans 13 amino acids. The CDR3 DNA is TGTGCCAGCAGGGCGGGGGAGAATTCACCCCTCCACTTT. It encodes CASRAGENSPLHF.